This T cell receptor beta chain originates from a study of PD-L1 blockade in urothelial cancer. Study-level information: Patients had undergone 0 to 3 prior chemotherapy regimens. At 3 weeks (second dose) and 6 weeks after starting treatment, blood was analyzed. Among blood samples, the median T cell count was roughly 150,000.

Added to each PCR by spiking were synthetic TCR analog templates. The table came from immunoSEQ multiplex PCR; TCRdb's copy has only in-frame clones and leaves some out. The sample has about 74,000 clones; almost 90% are singletons. The V gene end was trimmed by 2 bases and the J gene end by 7 bases; junction bases not matched to a gene: 8. The CDR3 extends over 15 amino acids. Germline-derived CDR1 and CDR2 are SNHLY and FYNNEI. Time point noted: pretreatment peripheral blood. The clonotype originates from a man between 65 and 85 years old with urothelial cancer. The chain uses TRBV2 and TRBJ2-4; 7 bases are shared with TRBD2. Source: PBMCs, taken around atezolizumab (anti-PD-L1) treatment. The CDR3 loop is CASSETDLGGNIQYF. CDR3 sequence (DNA): TGTGCCAGCAGTGAAACGGACTTGGGGGGGAACATTCAGTACTTC. Full variable domain (remainder filled in from reference TRBV2 and TRBJ2-4): EPEVTQTPSHQVTQMGQEVILRCVPISNHLYFYWYRQILGQKVEFLVSFYNNEISEKSEIFDDQFSVERPDGSNFTLKIRSTKLEDSAMYFCASSETDLGGNIQYFGAGTRLSVL.